This is a list of T cell receptor beta chains from one sample in a study of T-cell reconstitution after alpha-beta-depleted transplantation in children. TCRdb called the PCR reads again in MiXCR, with one record for every CDR3 protein. In the table there are around 700,000 distinct CDR3 sequences, around 13% of which are singletons. This sample comprised PBMCs, obtained before TCRalphabeta/CD19-depleted stem cell transplant. These TCRs come from a girl aged 2-9 years with congenital amegakaryocytic thrombocytopenia, due to receive a stem cell transplant. The CDR3 runs from the conserved cysteine through the conserved F or W. The D gene is left open where the match is weak. Size tells how often a clone was seen (once, few, many) or the class of an expanded clone, and some rows leave it out.

TGCAGTGCTGACCCCGGAAGAAGCACAGATACGCAGTATTTT,CSADPGRSTDTQYF,many,-,TRBV20-1,TRBJ2-3
TGTGCCAGTAACGATTTTGCGAACACTGAAGCTTTCTTT,CASNDFANTEAFF,few,-,TRBV19,TRBJ1-1
TGCAGCGGAGGACAGGGCGGACTGGTTGAGCAGTTCTTC,CSGGQGGLVEQFF,many,TRBD1,TRBV29-1,TRBJ2-1
TGCGCCAGCAGCTTAAAACAGGGTTTATTGGAGACCCAGTACTTC,CASSLKQGLLETQYF,few,-,TRBV5-1,TRBJ2-5
TGCGCCAGCAGCCGAGAAGAGACGAACCGGGGATCTAATGAAAAACTGTTTTTT,CASSREETNRGSNEKLFF,-,-,TRBV5-1,TRBJ1-4
TGTGCCAGCAGCGGGGGCTCCGGTACGCAGTATTTT,CASSGGSGTQYF,many,-,TRBV12-3/TRBV12-4,TRBJ2-3
TGTGCCACCAGCAGTAGCGGGTTGGCAGATACGCAGTATTTT,CATSSSGLADTQYF,many,TRBD2,TRBV15,TRBJ2-3
TGTGCCAGCAGCCTCACAGGGTCTTGGGGGTACGAGCAGTACTTC,CASSLTGSWGYEQYF,few,-,TRBV11-2,TRBJ2-7
TGCAGCTACCCGACTAGCGGGCGGAATGAGCAGTTCTTC,CSYPTSGRNEQFF,few,TRBD2,TRBV20-1,TRBJ2-1
TGTGCCATCAGTGAGTCGCTCTACGAGCAGTACTTC,CAISESLYEQYF,many,-,TRBV10-3,TRBJ2-7
TGCAGTGGAGGAGAGGGCTCCTACAATGAGCAGTTCTTC,CSGGEGSYNEQFF,many,-,TRBV20-1,TRBJ2-1
TGTGCCAGCAGTTTAATACAGGGCACTGAAGCTTTCTTT,CASSLIQGTEAFF,many,-,TRBV12-3/TRBV12-4,TRBJ1-1
TGTGCCAGCAGTCCCGCTACCGGGACAGGGTGGTCTGGCTACACCTTC,CASSPATGTGWSGYTF,-,TRBD1,TRBV6-1,TRBJ1-2
TGCAGTGCTACCAGCAGGATGAACACCGGGGAGCTGTTTTTT,CSATSRMNTGELFF,many,-,TRBV20-1,TRBJ2-2
TGTGCCAGCAGCTCAACAGTGGGACAGGGGACTTATACGCAGTATTTT,CASSSTVGQGTYTQYF,many,TRBD1,TRBV7-9,TRBJ2-3
TGCGCCAGCAGGCCGCCGGGCCTCAACACCGGGGAGCTGTTTTTT,CASRPPGLNTGELFF,-,-,TRBV5-1,TRBJ2-2
TGCTGTGCTTATTCCCCGGGCCTAGCGGGAGGCCCATCCTACAATGAGCAGTTCTTC,CCAYSPGLAGGPSYNEQFF,-,TRBD2,TRBV20-1,TRBJ2-1
TGTGCCAGCAGTCAGTCGGCGCGCGAGCAGTACTTC,CASSQSAREQYF,-,-,TRBV6-5,TRBJ2-7
TGCAGTGCTAGAGATTCCGGGTTCGGCGGGGAGACCCAGTACTTC,CSARDSGFGGETQYF,-,-,TRBV20-1,TRBJ2-5
TGTGCCAGCAGTTCCCAGGGGGCTTTCCAAGAGACCCAGTACTTC,CASSSQGAFQETQYF,few,TRBD1,TRBV6-2/TRBV6-3,TRBJ2-5
TGTGCCAGCAGGGCAAGGGGAGCCTACTCCTACAATGAGCAGTTCTTC,CASRARGAYSYNEQFF,many,-,TRBV7-8,TRBJ2-1
TGTGCCAGCAGTGCGGCCCTTCGATCTCACGATAATGAGCAGTTCTTC,CASSAALRSHDNEQFF,few,-,TRBV12-3/TRBV12-4,TRBJ2-1